A single sample is the source of the 5 T cell receptor beta chains below, sequenced in a study of cytomegalovirus exposure and HLA in healthy donors. Researchers ran the PCR with 60 Vbeta and 13 Jbeta primers. The protocol was immunoSEQ multiplex PCR, while the TCRdb copy is restricted to in-frame clones and leaves out a portion. Its table lists 170,000 or so clones. Source material: PBMCs. The receptor set was obtained from a man aged 25 to 40 in good health and CMV-seronegative.

The rearrangement uses TRBV5-1 and TRBJ2-3; 8 bases are a match to TRBD2. The CDR3 has 14 amino acids. The V gene end was trimmed by 0 bases and the J gene end by 4 bases; junction bases not matched to a gene: 1. From germline, CDR1 is SGHRS and CDR2 YFSETQ. The CDR3 region is CASSLGGRSDTQYF. The DNA of the CDR3 is TGCGCCAGCAGCTTGGGCGGGAGGTCAGATACGCAGTATTTT. Full variable domain (rest looked up from reference TRBV5-1 and TRBJ2-3): KAGVTQTPRYLIKTRGQQVTLSCSPISGHRSVSWYQQTPGQGLQFLFEYFSETQRNKGNFPGRFSGRQFSNSRSEMNVSTLELGDSALYLCASSLGGRSDTQYFGPGTRLTVL.

The V call is TRBV7-2, the J call TRBJ2-7, with D hard to call. V was clipped by 1 base and J by 2 bases, with 12 bases between them. Germline values: CDR1 SGHTA, CDR2 FQGNSA. The CDR3 covers 15 residues. The CDR3: CASSLGAAKAYEQYF. The CDR3 DNA reads TGTGCCAGCAGCTTAGGGGCAGCCAAGGCCTACGAGCAGTACTTC.

This chain joins TRBV21-1 and TRBJ1-1; the table's D call, TRBD1, has no DNA check behind it. TRBV21-1 constitutes a pseudogene. This CDR3 region has 16 residues. The CDR3 coding sequence is TGTGCCAGCCATAAGGGACAGGGGGTGATGAACACTGAAGCTTTCTTT. This sequence encodes CASHKGQGVMNTEAFF.

The chain joins TRBV2 to TRBJ1-2; D unclear. The length of the CDR3 is 14 residues. CDR1 and CDR2 (germline): SNHLY, FYNNEI. Between the trimmed V and J ends, which lost 4 bases and 1 base, there was a span of 10 bases. DNA for the CDR3: TGTGCCAGCAGTGGGCAAACAGTTAACTATGGCTACACCTTC. Translated: CASSGQTVNYGYTF.

The chain carries TRBV20-1 and TRBJ1-5, with TRBD1 as a possible D gene (5 bases). The CDR3 has 11 residues. V lost 5 bases and J 13 bases, leaving 15 bases between the germline ends. CDR1 is DFQATT and CDR2 is SNEGSKA in the germline V gene (reference sequence). The CDR3 sequence: CSAPLRALQHF. CDR3 nucleotides: TGCAGTGCTCCTCTCAGGGCTTTACAGCATTTT.